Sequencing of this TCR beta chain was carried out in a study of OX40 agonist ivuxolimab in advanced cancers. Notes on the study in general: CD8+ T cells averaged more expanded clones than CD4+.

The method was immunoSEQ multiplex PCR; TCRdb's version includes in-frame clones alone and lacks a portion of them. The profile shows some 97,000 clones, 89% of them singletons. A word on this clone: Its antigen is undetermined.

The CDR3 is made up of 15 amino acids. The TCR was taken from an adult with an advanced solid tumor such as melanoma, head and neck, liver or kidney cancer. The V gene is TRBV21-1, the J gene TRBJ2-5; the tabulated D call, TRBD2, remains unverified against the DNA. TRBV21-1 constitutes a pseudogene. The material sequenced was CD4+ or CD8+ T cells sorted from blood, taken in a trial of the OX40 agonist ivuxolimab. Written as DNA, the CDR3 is TGTGCCAGCAGCACTGGACTAGCGGGGGAGGAGACCCAGTACTTC. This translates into CASSTGLAGEETQYF.